This TCR beta chain derives from a study of blood T cell repertoires in COVID-19. About the study: There were acute and convalescent COVID-19 samples, and they came from the United States, Italy and Spain.

TCRdb keeps only in-frame clones here, not all; method: immunoSEQ multiplex PCR. Of approximately 200,000 clones listed, approximately 84% are singletons. Trimming pared 3 bases from V and 2 bases from J, leaving 3 bases between. Germline V gene sequence: CDR1 SGHDT, CDR2 YYEEEE. The CDR3 spans 11 residues. The sequence was collected from a human donor with acute or convalescent COVID-19. The donor label of this sample is uncertain. Sequencing was performed on peripheral blood. V is TRBV5-6 and J is TRBJ2-7; D is unclear. This CDR3 reads CASSSAYEQYF. The DNA for the CDR3 is TGTGCCAGCAGCTCCGCCTACGAGCAGTACTTC. Based on the CDR3 plus reference TRBV5-6 and TRBJ2-7, the full variable domain is DAGVTQSPTHLIKTRGQQVTLRCSPKSGHDTVSWYQQALGQGPQFIFQYYEEEERQRGNFPDRFSGHQFPNYSSELNVNALLLGDSALYLCASSSAYEQYFGPGTRLTVT.